The 27 T cell receptor beta chains in this list originate from one sample, sequenced in a study of blood T cell repertoires in COVID-19. Some clones are missing from TCRdb's copy, which holds only in-frame ones; the method was immunoSEQ multiplex PCR. The data hold around 150,000 clones, with 80% to 95% observed a single time. The sequenced sample was peripheral blood. The receptors originated from a woman between 45 and 65 years old with acute or convalescent COVID-19.

The genes are TRBV28 and TRBJ2-1; 7 bases line up with TRBD1. Per germline, CDR1 MDHEN and CDR2 SYDVKM. The J segment lost 7 bases and the V segment lost 6 bases, leaving 9 bases of the junction unmatched. The CDR3 runs 14 residues. CDR3 protein: CASRMIRGKNEQFF. Here the CDR3 DNA reads TGTGCCAGCAGAATGATCAGGGGGAAAAATGAGCAGTTCTTC. The full variable domain, rest sourced from reference TRBV28 and TRBJ2-1, is DVKVTQSSRYLVKRTGEKVFLECVQDMDHENMFWYRQDPGLGLRLIYFSYDVKMKEKGDIPEGYSVSREKKERFSLILESASTNQTSMYLCASRMIRGKNEQFFGPGTRLTVL.

The chain joins TRBV2 to TRBJ2-2; TRBD1 might be the D (5 bases). CDR1 is SNHLY and CDR2 is FYNNEI in the germline V gene. V was clipped by 3 bases and J by 2 bases, with 16 bases between them. The CDR3 sequence is 17 residues long. DNA of the CDR3: TGTGCCAGCAGTGACCCGATTTGGGGCGCCAACACCGGGGAGCTGTTTTTT. Protein sequence: CASSDPIWGANTGELFF.

The chain uses TRBV7-2 and TRBJ2-1; D remains ambiguous. CDR3 length: 12 residues. Germline values: CDR1 SGHTA, CDR2 FQGNSA. Trimming left V 1 base short and J 6 bases short, with 4 bases between. The CDR3 DNA sequence: TGTGCCAGCAGCTTAGTCTTCAATGAGCAGTTCTTC. Translating gives CASSLVFNEQFF.

There are a few counts of this clone. Additional DNA sequences in this sample encode the identical CDR3. The chain employs TRBV7-2 and TRBJ1-5, with 9 bases fitting TRBD1. This CDR3 contains 15 residues. Germline V gene lookup returns CDR1 SGHTA and CDR2 FQGNSA. V lost 5 bases and J lost 1; bases outside the gene matches: 3. The CDR3 region has the DNA TGTGCCAGCAGCCCAGGACAGGGGAGCAATCAGCCCCAGCATTTT. Protein product: CASSPGQGSNQPQHF.

The rearrangement uses TRBV7-9 and TRBJ2-7; 7 positions match TRBD1. Trimming cost V 5 bases and J 0 bases; bases outside gene matches: 10. This CDR3 contains 16 residues. Germline CDR1 is SEHNR and CDR2 is FQNEAQ (reference sequence). The CDR3 spells CASSPPGTAFSYEQYF. Written as DNA, the CDR3 is TGTGCCAGCAGCCCCCCCGGGACAGCTTTCTCCTACGAGCAGTACTTC. Full variable domain (missing parts from reference TRBV7-9 and TRBJ2-7): DTGVSQNPRHKITKRGQNVTFRCDPISEHNRLYWYRQTLGQGPEFLTYFQNEAQLEKSRLLSDRFSAERPKGSFSTLEIQRTEQGDSAMYLCASSPPGTAFSYEQYFGPGTRLTVT.

The chain recombines TRBV5-6 with TRBJ2-1, with 9 bases identical to TRBD1. CDR3 length: 15 amino acids. V was clipped by 4 bases and J by 2 bases; unmatched bases: 4. Germline CDR1 and CDR2: SGHDT and YYEEEE. The CDR3 sequence: CASSAGTGTYNEQFF. CDR3 DNA sequence: TGTGCCAGCAGCGCCGGGACAGGGACCTACAATGAGCAGTTCTTC. Looking up the rest from reference TRBV5-6 and TRBJ2-1 gives the full variable domain: DAGVTQSPTHLIKTRGQQVTLRCSPKSGHDTVSWYQQALGQGPQFIFQYYEEEERQRGNFPDRFSGHQFPNYSSELNVNALLLGDSALYLCASSAGTGTYNEQFFGPGTRLTVL.

A remark on this clone: Distinct nucleotide sequences in the sample also encode this CDR3. The chain joins TRBV27 to TRBJ2-1, with a weak D call TRBD2 (5 bases). The germline V and J ends were trimmed by 8 bases and 7 bases, with 9 bases remaining between them. Germline V gene data show CDR1 as MNHEY and CDR2 as SMNVEV (reference sequence). The CDR3 sequence is 11 residues long. CDR3 loop: CASSRGNEQFF. CDR3 nucleotides: TGTGCCAGCTCCCGGGGAAATGAGCAGTTCTTC.

The chain combines TRBV9 with TRBJ2-7; 8 nucleotides agree with TRBD1. The J segment lost 5 bases and the V segment lost 10 bases, leaving 20 bases of the junction unmatched. Germline lookup yields CDR1 SGDLS and CDR2 YYNGEE. The CDR3 loop spans 16 amino acids. CDR3 DNA: TGTGCCGGCCCTGGTTTGAGGACAGGGTGTTCCCACGAGCAGTACTTC. This codes for CAGPGLRTGCSHEQYF.

CDR3 sequence: CASSLQGSYNEQFF. Written as DNA, the CDR3 is TGTGCCAGCAGCTTACAGGGTTCCTACAATGAGCAGTTCTTC. The V call is TRBV7-8, the J call TRBJ2-1, with TRBD1 as a possible D gene (5 bases). V lost 2 bases, J lost 1 base, and 6 bases lay in between. CDR1 and CDR2 (germline): SGHVS, FQNEAQ. The CDR3 is 14 amino acids.

The rearrangement joins TRBV20-1 to TRBJ1-5, with 8 bases aligning to TRBD1. Germline CDR1 reads DFQATT; CDR2 reads SNEGSKA (reference sequence). CDR3 length: 20 residues. The V gene end was trimmed by 3 bases and the J gene end by 2 bases; junction bases not matched to a gene: 21. This CDR3 reads CSASQIQGEVKMRGNQPQHF. Here the CDR3 DNA reads TGCAGTGCTAGTCAAATACAGGGGGAGGTTAAAATGAGGGGCAATCAGCCCCAGCATTTT.

This chain joins TRBV19 and TRBJ1-1; tentatively, D is TRBD1 (5 bases). Germline lookup yields CDR1 LNHDA and CDR2 SQIVND (reference sequence). The CDR3 is made up of 13 amino acids. V dropped 5 bases and J dropped 3 bases, with 10 bases sitting between them. CDR3 sequence (DNA): TGTGCCAGTAGTTTGGGACTTTACACTGAAGCTTTCTTT. Its protein is CASSLGLYTEAFF.

This chain connects TRBV7-2 to TRBJ2-7; possibly TRBD2 for D (5 bases). The ends were cut back, 5 bases at V and 2 bases at J, with 16 bases in the middle. Per germline, CDR1 SGHTA and CDR2 FQGNSA. The CDR3 contains 15 residues. The CDR3 loop reads CASSHIGLLTYEQYF. CDR3 in DNA: TGTGCCAGCAGCCATATCGGACTTCTTACCTACGAGCAGTACTTC. Looking up the rest from reference TRBV7-2 and TRBJ2-7 gives the full variable domain: GAGVSQSPSNKVTEKGKDVELRCDPISGHTALYWYRQSLGQGLEFLIYFQGNSAPDKSGLPSDRFSAERTGGSVSTLTIQRTQQEDSAVYLCASSHIGLLTYEQYFGPGTRLTVT.

CDR3 amino acids: CASREANTGELFF. In DNA, the CDR3 is TGTGCCAGCCGGGAAGCGAACACCGGGGAGCTGTTTTTT. The chain has TRBV6-4 and TRBJ2-2; D is possibly TRBD2 (5 bases). The CDR3 is 13 residues long. Deletions cut 8 bases from V and 0 bases from J, with 7 bases between. The germline V gene has CDR1 MRHNA and CDR2 SNTAGT.

The chain carries TRBV7-9 and TRBJ2-7; weak D call: TRBD2 (5 bases). Trimming removed 5 bases at V and 6 bases at J, with 14 bases between. Germline V gives CDR1 SEHNR, CDR2 FQNEAQ (reference sequence). The CDR3 totals 13 residues. CDR3 protein: CASSTRPAGEQYF. The CDR3 bases are TGTGCCAGCAGCACAAGGCCCGCGGGCGAGCAGTACTTC.

V gene TRBV7-2 combines with J gene TRBJ1-6; possible D gene TRBD1, 6 bases. Looked up from germline, CDR1 is SGHTA and CDR2 is FQGNSA. V was cut by 5 bases and J by 0 bases, with 20 bases left in between. The CDR3 covers 19 residues. CDR3 region: CASSQALGGGGSYNSPLHF. The CDR3 DNA reads TGTGCCAGCAGCCAGGCATTGGGGGGGGGCGGCTCCTATAATTCACCCCTCCACTTT.

V is TRBV6-6 and J is TRBJ1-1; possible D gene TRBD1, 6 bases. Trimming took off 5 bases at V and 9 bases at J, with 16 bases between the two ends. The CDR3 runs 13 residues. Germline V lookup: CDR1 MNHNY, CDR2 SVGAGI (reference sequence). This chain's CDR3 is CASSRATGGKAFF. The DNA for the CDR3 is TGTGCCAGCAGTCGGGCGACAGGCGGTAAAGCTTTCTTT.

The chain joins TRBV2 to TRBJ1-5; 8 bases fit TRBD1. Germline V gives CDR1 SNHLY, CDR2 FYNNEI. CDR3 size: 14 residues. V lost 4 bases to trimming and J lost 4 bases; unmatched junction nucleotides: 3. The chain's CDR3 is CASSGTGRNQPQHF. The CDR3 DNA sequence: TGTGCCAGCAGTGGGACAGGGAGAAATCAGCCCCAGCATTTT.

This chain joins TRBV30 and TRBJ1-6, with TRBD1 identical over 9 bases. The CDR3 has 15 residues. Germline V CDR1 and CDR2: GTSNPN, SVGIG (reference sequence). V dropped 3 bases and J dropped 9; count of bases not matched to a gene: 9. The CDR3 nucleotides read TGTGCCTGGAGCCTAGGGACAGGGCAGACTTCACCCCTCCACTTT. Its translation: CAWSLGTGQTSPLHF.

This clone was picked up a small number of times. The chain combines TRBV30 with TRBJ1-2; TRBD1 matches at 7 bases. Per germline, CDR1 GTSNPN and CDR2 SVGIG (reference sequence). The CDR3 is 17 residues long. V lost 2 bases to trimming and J lost 3 bases; unmatched junction nucleotides: 15. The CDR3 DNA is TGTGCCTGGAGTCTCCCGTTACAGGGGCGACTAGACTATGGCTACACCTTC. Translated: CAWSLPLQGRLDYGYTF.

The J gene is TRBJ2-5, the V gene TRBV7-7; TRBD2 matches at 7 bases. Per germline, CDR1 SSHAT and CDR2 FNYEAQ (reference sequence). The junction had 20 bases not matched to a gene; V was cut back by 5 bases and J by 5 bases. The CDR3 runs 18 residues. CDR3 nucleotides: TGTGCCAGCAGCAGAGGGCCGATCGACGGGGGGACGTGGGAGACCCAGTACTTC. Translation: CASSRGPIDGGTWETQYF.

The chain carries TRBV2 and TRBJ2-5, with TRBD1 matching 9 bases. The length of the CDR3 is 14 residues. Germline assignment: CDR1 SNHLY and CDR2 FYNNEI. J lost 5 bases, V lost 5 bases, and 6 bases had no gene match. CDR3 region: CASSWTGERETQYF. CDR3 coding DNA: TGTGCCAGCAGTTGGACAGGGGAAAGGGAGACCCAGTACTTC. Variable domain in full (rest from reference TRBV2 and TRBJ2-5): EPEVTQTPSHQVTQMGQEVILRCVPISNHLYFYWYRQILGQKVEFLVSFYNNEISEKSEIFDDQFSVERPDGSNFTLKIRSTKLEDSAMYFCASSWTGERETQYFGPGTRLLVL.

This CDR3 is CATGVRGLNTEAFF. The CDR3 bases are TGTGCCACGGGCGTGAGGGGGCTGAACACTGAAGCTTTCTTT. The V gene is TRBV15, the J gene TRBJ1-1; 7 bases are shared with TRBD1. The CDR3 has 14 amino acids. Per germline, CDR1 LNHNV and CDR2 YYDKDF (reference sequence). The junction had 7 bases not matched to a gene; V was cut back by 9 bases and J by 0 bases.

The V gene is TRBV7-2, the J gene TRBJ2-7; no reliable D call. This CDR3 is built from 15 residues. The germline V gene has CDR1 SGHTA and CDR2 FQGNSA. Trimming cost V 2 bases and J 2 bases, with 13 bases left between them. The CDR3 spells CASSLFQDTTYEQYF. The CDR3 nucleotides read TGTGCCAGCAGCTTATTCCAGGATACAACCTACGAGCAGTACTTC.

The chain couples TRBV12-5 to TRBJ1-3; weak D call: TRBD1 (5 bases). CDR3 length equals 14 residues. CDR1 and CDR2 from the germline V gene are LGHNT and FRNRAP. The V end was cut by 7 bases, the J end by 8 bases, with 18 bases between. CDR3 DNA: TGTGCTAGTGCCAAGGCAGCCCTAGGGGACACCATATATTTT. Protein product: CASAKAALGDTIYF.

The chain couples TRBV19 to TRBJ1-1; 7 positions match TRBD1. The V and J ends lost 1 base and 0 bases, in that order; junction bases with no gene match: 5. Germline CDR1 is LNHDA and CDR2 is SQIVND (reference sequence). The CDR3 contains 16 residues. CDR3: CASSIVRDRVNTEAFF. Written as DNA, the CDR3 is TGTGCCAGTAGTATAGTAAGGGACAGAGTGAACACTGAAGCTTTCTTT.

The rearrangement uses TRBV7-9 and TRBJ2-7, with 7 positions matching TRBD2. The CDR3 extends over 15 amino acids. The trim removed 7 bases at V and 5 bases at J, leaving 14 bases unmatched. Germline CDR1 and CDR2: SEHNR and FQNEAQ (reference sequence). Here the CDR3 reads CASTNTLASGHEQYF. For the CDR3, the DNA is TGTGCCAGCACCAACACACTAGCGAGTGGCCACGAGCAGTACTTC.

The V and J genes are TRBV28 and TRBJ1-1; D is undetermined. CDR3 length: 13 residues. V was cut by 2 bases and J by 3 bases, with 7 bases left in between. Per germline, CDR1 MDHEN and CDR2 SYDVKM. CDR3 sequence reads: CASSLIGYTEAFF. CDR3 DNA: TGTGCCAGCAGTTTAATCGGGTACACTGAAGCTTTCTTT. Complete variable domain (other parts from reference TRBV28 and TRBJ1-1): DVKVTQSSRYLVKRTGEKVFLECVQDMDHENMFWYRQDPGLGLRLIYFSYDVKMKEKGDIPEGYSVSREKKERFSLILESASTNQTSMYLCASSLIGYTEAFFGQGTRLTVV.